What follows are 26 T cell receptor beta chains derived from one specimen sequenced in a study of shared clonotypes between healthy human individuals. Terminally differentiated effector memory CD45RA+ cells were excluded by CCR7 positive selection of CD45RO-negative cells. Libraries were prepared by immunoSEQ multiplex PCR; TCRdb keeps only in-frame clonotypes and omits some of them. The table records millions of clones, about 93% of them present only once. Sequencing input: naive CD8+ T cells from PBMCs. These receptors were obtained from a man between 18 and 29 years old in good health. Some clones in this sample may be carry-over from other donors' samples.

The CDR3: CAWSVRLPPGNQPQHF. In nucleotides, the CDR3 is TGTGCCTGGAGTGTGCGGCTCCCCCCTGGGAATCAGCCCCAGCATTTT. J is TRBJ1-5 and V is TRBV30; D unclear. CDR1 GTSNPN and CDR2 SVGIG come from the germline V gene (reference sequence). The V and J ends lost 0 bases and 4 bases respectively, with 16 bases between them. The CDR3 contains 16 residues.

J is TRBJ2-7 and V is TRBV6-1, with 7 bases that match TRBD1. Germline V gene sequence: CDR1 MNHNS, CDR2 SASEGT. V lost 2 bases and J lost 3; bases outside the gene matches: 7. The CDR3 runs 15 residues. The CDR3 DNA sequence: TGTGCCAGCAGTGAACGAGGGACAGTGCTCTACGAGCAGTACTTC. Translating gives CASSERGTVLYEQYF.

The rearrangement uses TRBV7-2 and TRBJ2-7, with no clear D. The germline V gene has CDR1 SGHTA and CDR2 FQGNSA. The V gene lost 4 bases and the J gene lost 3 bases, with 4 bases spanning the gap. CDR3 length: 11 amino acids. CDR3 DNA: TGTGCCAGCAGCTACAACTACGAGCAGTACTTC. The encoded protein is CASSYNYEQYF.

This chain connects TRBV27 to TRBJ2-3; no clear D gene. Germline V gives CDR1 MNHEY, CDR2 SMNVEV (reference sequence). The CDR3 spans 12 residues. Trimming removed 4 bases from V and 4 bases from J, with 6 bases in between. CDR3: CASSSVADTQYF. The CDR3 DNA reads TGTGCCAGCAGTTCCGTGGCAGATACGCAGTATTTT.

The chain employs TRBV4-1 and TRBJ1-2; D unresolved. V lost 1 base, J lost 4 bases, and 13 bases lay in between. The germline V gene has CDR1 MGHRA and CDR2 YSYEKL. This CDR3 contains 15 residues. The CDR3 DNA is TGCGCCAGCAGCCAAGTGGCACACCGAATCTATGGCTACACCTTC. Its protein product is CASSQVAHRIYGYTF.

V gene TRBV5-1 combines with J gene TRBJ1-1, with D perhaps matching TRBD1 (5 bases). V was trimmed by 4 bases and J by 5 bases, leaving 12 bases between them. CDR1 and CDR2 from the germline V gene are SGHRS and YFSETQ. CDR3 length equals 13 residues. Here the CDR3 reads CASSPFGGTEAFF. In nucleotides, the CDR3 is TGCGCCAGCAGCCCTTTCGGGGGTACTGAAGCTTTCTTT.

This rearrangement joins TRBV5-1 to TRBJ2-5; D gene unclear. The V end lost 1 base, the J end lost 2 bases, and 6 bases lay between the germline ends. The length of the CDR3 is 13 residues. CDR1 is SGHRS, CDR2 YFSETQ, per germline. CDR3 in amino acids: CASSLYYQETQYF. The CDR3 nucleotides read TGCGCCAGCAGCTTGTACTATCAAGAGACCCAGTACTTC.

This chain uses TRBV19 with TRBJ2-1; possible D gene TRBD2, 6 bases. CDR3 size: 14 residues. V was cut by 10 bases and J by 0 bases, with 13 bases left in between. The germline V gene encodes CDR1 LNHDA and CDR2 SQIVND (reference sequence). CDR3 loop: CATSEGDSYNEQFF. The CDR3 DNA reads TGTGCCACCTCGGAGGGTGACTCCTACAATGAGCAGTTCTTC.

CDR3 bases: TGTGCCAGCTGGACCCCGGTGACTGAGGAAGAAAAACTGTTTTTT. As protein: CASWTPVTEEEKLFF. V and J are TRBV2 and TRBJ1-4; D unclear. V lost 8 bases, J lost 8 bases, and 21 bases lay in between. Germline V gives CDR1 SNHLY, CDR2 FYNNEI. The CDR3 spans 15 residues.

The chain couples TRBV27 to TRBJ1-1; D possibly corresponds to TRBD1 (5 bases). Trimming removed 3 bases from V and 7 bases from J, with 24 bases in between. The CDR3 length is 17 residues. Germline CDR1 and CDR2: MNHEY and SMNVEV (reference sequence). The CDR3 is CASSFKSRGTPAYEAFF. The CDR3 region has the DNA TGTGCCAGCAGTTTCAAGTCACGGGGGACGCCAGCCTATGAAGCTTTCTTT.

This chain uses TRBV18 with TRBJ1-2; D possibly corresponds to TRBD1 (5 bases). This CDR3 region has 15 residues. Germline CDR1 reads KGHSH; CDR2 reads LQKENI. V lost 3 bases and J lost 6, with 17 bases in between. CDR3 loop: CASSPAAGDVDGYTF. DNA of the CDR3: TGTGCCAGCTCACCGGCGGCGGGGGATGTGGATGGCTACACCTTC.

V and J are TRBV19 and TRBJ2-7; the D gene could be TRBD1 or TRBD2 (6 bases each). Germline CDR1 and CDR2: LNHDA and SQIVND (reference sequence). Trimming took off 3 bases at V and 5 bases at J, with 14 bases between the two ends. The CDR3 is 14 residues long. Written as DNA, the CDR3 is TGTGCCAGTAGTATTAGGGGGGTTCTGAACGAGCAGTACTTC. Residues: CASSIRGVLNEQYF.

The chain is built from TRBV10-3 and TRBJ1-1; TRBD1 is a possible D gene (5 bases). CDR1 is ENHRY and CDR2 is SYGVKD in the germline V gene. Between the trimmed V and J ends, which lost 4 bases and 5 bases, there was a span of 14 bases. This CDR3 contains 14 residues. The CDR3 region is CAISAAVGGTEAFF. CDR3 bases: TGTGCCATCAGTGCAGCTGTGGGGGGGACTGAAGCTTTCTTT.

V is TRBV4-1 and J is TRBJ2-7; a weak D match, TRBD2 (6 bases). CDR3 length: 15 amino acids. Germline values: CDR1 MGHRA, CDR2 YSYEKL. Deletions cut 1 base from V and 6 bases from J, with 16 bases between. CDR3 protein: CASSQVLLYSGEQYF. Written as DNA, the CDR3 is TGCGCCAGCAGCCAAGTTCTACTATATAGCGGCGAGCAGTACTTC.

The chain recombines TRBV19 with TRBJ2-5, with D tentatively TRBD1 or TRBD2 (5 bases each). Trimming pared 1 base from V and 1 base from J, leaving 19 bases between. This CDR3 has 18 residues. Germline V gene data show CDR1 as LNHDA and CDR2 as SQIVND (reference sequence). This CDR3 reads CASSIGGWTSTIQETQYF. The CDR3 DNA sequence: TGTGCCAGTAGTATAGGAGGGTGGACATCTACCATCCAAGAGACCCAGTACTTC.

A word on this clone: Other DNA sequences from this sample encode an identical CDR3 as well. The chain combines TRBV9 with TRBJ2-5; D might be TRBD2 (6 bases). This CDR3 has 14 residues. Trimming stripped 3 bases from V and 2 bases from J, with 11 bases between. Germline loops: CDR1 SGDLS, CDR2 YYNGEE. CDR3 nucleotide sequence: TGTGCCAGCAGCGCTTCTGGGACTCAAGAGACCCAGTACTTC. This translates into CASSASGTQETQYF. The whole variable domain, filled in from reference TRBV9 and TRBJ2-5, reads DSGVTQTPKHLITATGQRVTLRCSPRSGDLSVYWYQQSLDQGLQFLIQYYNGEERAKGNILERFSAQQFPDLHSELNLSSLELGDSALYFCASSASGTQETQYFGPGTRLLVL.

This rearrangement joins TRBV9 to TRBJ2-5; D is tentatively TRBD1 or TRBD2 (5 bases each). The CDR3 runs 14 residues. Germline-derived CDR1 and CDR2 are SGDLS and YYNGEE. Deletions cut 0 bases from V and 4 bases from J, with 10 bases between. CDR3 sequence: CASSVAGDVETQYF. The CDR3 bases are TGTGCCAGCAGCGTAGCTGGGGACGTAGAGACCCAGTACTTC.

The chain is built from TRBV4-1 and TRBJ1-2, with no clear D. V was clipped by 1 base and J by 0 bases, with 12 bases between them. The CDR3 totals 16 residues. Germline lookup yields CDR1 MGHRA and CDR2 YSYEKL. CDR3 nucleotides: TGCGCCAGCAGCCAAGGGCCCCAAGCGACTAACTATGGCTACACCTTC. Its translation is CASSQGPQATNYGYTF.

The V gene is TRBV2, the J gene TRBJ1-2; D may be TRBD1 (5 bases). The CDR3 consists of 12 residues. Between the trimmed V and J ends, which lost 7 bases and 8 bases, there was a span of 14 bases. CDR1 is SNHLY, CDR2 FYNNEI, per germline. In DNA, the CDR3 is TGTGCCAGCAATTCCGGGGGGTTGGGCTACACCTTC. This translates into CASNSGGLGYTF.

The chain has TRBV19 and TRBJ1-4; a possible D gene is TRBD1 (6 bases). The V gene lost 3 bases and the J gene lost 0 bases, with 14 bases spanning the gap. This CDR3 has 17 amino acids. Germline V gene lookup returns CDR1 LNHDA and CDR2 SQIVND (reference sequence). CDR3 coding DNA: TGTGCCAGTAGTATCTTGGGCGGGGGCGCAACTAATGAAAAACTGTTTTTT. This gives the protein CASSILGGGATNEKLFF.

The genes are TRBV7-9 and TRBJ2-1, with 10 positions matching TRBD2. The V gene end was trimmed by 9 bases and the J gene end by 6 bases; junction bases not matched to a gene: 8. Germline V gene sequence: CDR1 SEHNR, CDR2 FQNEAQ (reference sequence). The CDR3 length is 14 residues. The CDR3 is CARGGAGGPNEQFF. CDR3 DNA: TGTGCCAGGGGTGGAGCGGGAGGGCCCAATGAGCAGTTCTTC.

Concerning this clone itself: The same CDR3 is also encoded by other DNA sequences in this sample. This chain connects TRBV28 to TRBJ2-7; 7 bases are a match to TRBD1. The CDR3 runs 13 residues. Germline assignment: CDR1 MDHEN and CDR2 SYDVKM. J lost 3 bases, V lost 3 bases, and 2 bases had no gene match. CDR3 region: CASSLSGGYEQYF. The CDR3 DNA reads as TGTGCCAGCAGTTTGTCAGGGGGCTACGAGCAGTACTTC.

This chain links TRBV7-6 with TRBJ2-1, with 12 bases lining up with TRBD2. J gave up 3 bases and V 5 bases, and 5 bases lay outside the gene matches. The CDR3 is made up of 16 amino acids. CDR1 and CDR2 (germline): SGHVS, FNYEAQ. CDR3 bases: TGTGCCAGCAGCATCGGACTAGCGGGGAACTACAATGAGCAGTTCTTC. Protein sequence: CASSIGLAGNYNEQFF.

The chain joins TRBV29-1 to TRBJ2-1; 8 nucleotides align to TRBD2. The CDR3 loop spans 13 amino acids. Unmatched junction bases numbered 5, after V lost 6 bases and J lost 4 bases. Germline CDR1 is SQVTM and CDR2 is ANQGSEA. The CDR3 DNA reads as TGCAGCGTCTCGGGACTAGGGTACAATGAGCAGTTCTTC. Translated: CSVSGLGYNEQFF.

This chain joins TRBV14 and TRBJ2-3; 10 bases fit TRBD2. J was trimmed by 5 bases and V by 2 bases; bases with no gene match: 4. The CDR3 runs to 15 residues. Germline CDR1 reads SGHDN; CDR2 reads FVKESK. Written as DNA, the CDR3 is TGTGCCAGCAGCCAATTAGCGGGAGGCCGAGATACGCAGTATTTT. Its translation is CASSQLAGGRDTQYF.

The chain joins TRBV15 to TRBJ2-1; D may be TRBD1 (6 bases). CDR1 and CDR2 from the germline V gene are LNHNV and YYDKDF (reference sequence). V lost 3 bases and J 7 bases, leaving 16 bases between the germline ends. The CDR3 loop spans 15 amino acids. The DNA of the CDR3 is TGTGCCACCAGCAGCCGGGACAAATCATTGAATGAGCAGTTCTTC. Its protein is CATSSRDKSLNEQFF.